This T cell receptor (beta chain) was documented in a study of CD8+ T cells in alopecia areata (dated by TCRdb to the late 2010s). Looking at the study overall: The treated patients took part in an open-label pilot trial in which moderate-to-severe alopecia areata was treated with oral tofacitinib at 5 to 10 mg twice daily. The study used high-throughput TCRbeta sequencing to examine T cell clonal expansion in alopecia areata, in both the C3H/HeJ mouse model and human patients. Scalp clonality was compared across normal scalp (n=4), patchy alopecia areata scalp (n=8), and alopecia totalis/universalis scalp (n=8). Scalp tissue and sorted CD4+ and CD8+ peripheral blood T cells from patchy and totalis/universalis alopecia areata patients and from healthy controls were covered by human TCRbeta sequencing. Patients on tofacitinib were biopsied at baseline and after 4 and 24 weeks of treatment, and several of the patients also had a later scalp biopsy. RNA was obtained with the PAXgene miRNA kit for fixed scalp, the miRNeasy kit for PBMCs, and the RNeasy kit for mouse skin. immunoSEQ multiplex PCR using 35 Vbeta forward primers and 13 Jbeta reverse primers was used to amplify TCRbeta CDR3 regions. Patients stayed on tofacitinib for 6 to 18 months and then had 6 months of follow-up off drug so that delayed response and recurrence could be assessed.

Remarks on this clone: Its antigen has not been determined. No base quality information exists; no much larger clone differs at one position.

Receptor libraries were prepared by the immunoSEQ multiplex PCR assay. To provide template for TCR sequencing, every sample had RNA extracted and reverse transcribed into cDNA. SuperScript III was used to make first-strand cDNA, primed with a 2:1 mix of oligo-dT and random hexamers. Amplification bias was assessed with a synthetic immune receptor repertoire, and residual bias was removed computationally. Per the authors' processing: After raw reads were preprocessed to remove errors, the CDR3 was defined following IMGT conventions as running from the conserved cysteine to phenylalanine. Clonality was calculated as 1 minus Shannon entropy normalized by log2 of the number of productive unique TCRs. CD4 or CD8 identity of scalp clones was inferred by cross-referencing scalp TCRbeta sequences with sorted blood CD4 and CD8 repertoires. As stored in TCRdb, this immuneACCESS dataset retains in-frame rearrangements with V and J assigned. A fraction of the clones does not appear; measured against another copy, unresolved V genes explain less than half of the discrepancy, and the remainder lacks a known reason. Clone size and the V and J calls come from that table; the DNA yielded D and trimming. Here the sample has 100,000 to 150,000 clones; approximately 48% occur a single time. The ten biggest clones cover 18% of the sample.

The time point label corresponds to: baseline before oral tofacitinib. Lesional scalp punch biopsies and peripheral blood were obtained from alopecia areata patients. PBMCs were isolated by density centrifugation and stained for CD3, CD4 and CD8, and CD4+ and CD8+ T cells were sorted on a FACSAria. Broader findings and caveats from the paper: Scalp TCR repertoire analysis is complicated because resident alphabeta T cells in normal human skin are also sequenced, whereas mouse skin is dominated by gammadelta T cells. Compared with normal scalp, lesional scalp, particularly in alopecia totalis/universalis, had higher clonality and more expanded CD8+ clones, which suggests antigenic drive. Shared TCR sequences between patients were less evident than in mice, which may be partly attributable to HLA diversity in the patient population.

According to the germline V gene, CDR1 reads SGDLS and CDR2 reads YYNGEE. Reading from cysteine to phenylalanine, the CDR3 counts 14 amino acids. Of the read, only the CDR3 DNA is kept; its 42 bases are in frame from base 1. At the junction V is shortened by 2 bases and J by 8 bases, with 17 bases in between. This receptor was identified in a human donor with alopecia areata. The source was CD8+ T cells sorted from blood, collected at week 0. The chain uses TRBV9 and TRBJ2-7, with TRBD1 perhaps the D gene, on 6 matching bases. The CDR3 region has the sequence CASSVAGVGDKQYF. The DNA reads TGTGCCAGCAGCGTTGCTGGGGTAGGGGACAAGCAGTACTTC.